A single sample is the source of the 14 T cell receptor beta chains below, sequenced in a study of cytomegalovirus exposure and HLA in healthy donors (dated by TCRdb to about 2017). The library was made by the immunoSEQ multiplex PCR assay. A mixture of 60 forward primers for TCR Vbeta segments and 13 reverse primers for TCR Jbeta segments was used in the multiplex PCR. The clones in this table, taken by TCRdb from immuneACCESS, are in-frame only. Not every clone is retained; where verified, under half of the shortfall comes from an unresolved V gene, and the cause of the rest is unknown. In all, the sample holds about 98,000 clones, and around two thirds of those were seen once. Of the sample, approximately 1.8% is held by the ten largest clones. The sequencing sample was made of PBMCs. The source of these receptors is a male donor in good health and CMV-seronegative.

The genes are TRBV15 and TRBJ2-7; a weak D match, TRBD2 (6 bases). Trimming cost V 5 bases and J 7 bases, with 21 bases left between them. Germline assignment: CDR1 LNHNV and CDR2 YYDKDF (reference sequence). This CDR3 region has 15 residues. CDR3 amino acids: CATSRDSRSYGEQYF. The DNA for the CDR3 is TGTGCCACCAGCCGGGACTCTCGATCCTACGGAGAGCAGTACTTC.

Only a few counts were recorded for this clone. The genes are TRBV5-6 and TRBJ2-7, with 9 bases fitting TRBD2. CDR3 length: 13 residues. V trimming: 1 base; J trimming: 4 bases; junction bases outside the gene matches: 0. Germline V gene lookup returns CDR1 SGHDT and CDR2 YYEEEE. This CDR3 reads CASSLTSGYEQYF. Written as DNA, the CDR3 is TGTGCCAGCAGCTTGACTAGCGGGTACGAGCAGTACTTC. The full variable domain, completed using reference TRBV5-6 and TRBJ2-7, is DAGVTQSPTHLIKTRGQQVTLRCSPKSGHDTVSWYQQALGQGPQFIFQYYEEEERQRGNFPDRFSGHQFPNYSSELNVNALLLGDSALYLCASSLTSGYEQYFGPGTRLTVT.

The CDR3 region has the DNA TGTGCCAGCAGTTTAAATCGGGGGGTGACCAATCAGCCCCAGCATTTT. This translates into CASSLNRGVTNQPQHF. This chain connects TRBV27 to TRBJ1-5, with D possibly matching TRBD1 (5 bases). Looked up from germline, CDR1 is MNHEY and CDR2 is SMNVEV (reference sequence). The CDR3 loop spans 16 amino acids. V was shortened by 2 bases and J by 3 bases, with 14 bases between the two germline ends.

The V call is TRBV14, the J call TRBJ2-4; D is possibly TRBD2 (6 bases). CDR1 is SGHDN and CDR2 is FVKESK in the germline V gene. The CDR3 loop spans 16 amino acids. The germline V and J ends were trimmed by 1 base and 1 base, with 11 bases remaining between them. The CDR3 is CASSQVGLGAKNIQYF. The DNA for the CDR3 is TGTGCCAGCAGCCAAGTGGGACTTGGGGCCAAAAACATTCAGTACTTC. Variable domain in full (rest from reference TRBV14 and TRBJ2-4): EAGVTQFPSHSVIEKGQTVTLRCDPISGHDNLYWYRRVMGKEIKFLLHFVKESKQDESGMPNNRFLAERTGGTYSTLKVQPAELEDSGVYFCASSQVGLGAKNIQYFGAGTRLSVL.

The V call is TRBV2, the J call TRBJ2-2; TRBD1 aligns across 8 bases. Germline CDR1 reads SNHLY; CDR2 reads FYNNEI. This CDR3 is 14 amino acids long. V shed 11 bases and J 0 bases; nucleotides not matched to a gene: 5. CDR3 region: CAGGTGPNTGELFF. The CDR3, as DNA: TGTGCCGGGGGGACAGGACCGAACACCGGGGAGCTGTTTTTT.

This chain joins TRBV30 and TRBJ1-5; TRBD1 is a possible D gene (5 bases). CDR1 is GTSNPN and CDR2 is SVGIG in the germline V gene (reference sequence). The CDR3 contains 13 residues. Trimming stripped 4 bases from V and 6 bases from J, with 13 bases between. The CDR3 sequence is CAWKAGGAQPQHF. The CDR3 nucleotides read TGTGCCTGGAAGGCGGGGGGTGCTCAGCCCCAGCATTTT.

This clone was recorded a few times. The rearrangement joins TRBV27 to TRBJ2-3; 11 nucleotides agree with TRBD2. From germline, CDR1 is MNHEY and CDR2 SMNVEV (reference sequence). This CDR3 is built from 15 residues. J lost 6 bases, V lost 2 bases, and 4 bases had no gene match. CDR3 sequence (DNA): TGTGCCAGCAGTTTAAGTCCTAGCGGGAGGGATACGCAGTATTTT. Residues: CASSLSPSGRDTQYF.

CDR3 coding DNA: TGCGCCAGCAGCTTGGACCCCAGTTTAAGGCAGTATTTT. Translated: CASSLDPSLRQYF. The chain carries TRBV5-1 and TRBJ2-3; D call uncertain. The CDR3 has 13 residues. V dropped 0 bases and J dropped 11 bases, with 13 bases sitting between them. Germline loops: CDR1 SGHRS, CDR2 YFSETQ.

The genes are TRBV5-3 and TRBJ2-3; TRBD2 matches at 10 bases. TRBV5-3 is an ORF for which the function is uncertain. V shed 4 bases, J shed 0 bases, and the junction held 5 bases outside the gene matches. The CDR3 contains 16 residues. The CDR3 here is CARSPIAGGSTDTQYF. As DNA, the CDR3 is TGTGCCAGAAGCCCTATAGCGGGAGGAAGCACAGATACGCAGTATTTT.

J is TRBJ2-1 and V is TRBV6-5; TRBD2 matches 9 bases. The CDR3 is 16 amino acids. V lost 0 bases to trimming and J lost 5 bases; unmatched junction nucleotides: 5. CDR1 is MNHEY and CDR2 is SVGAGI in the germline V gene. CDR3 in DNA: TGTGCCAGCAGTTACTCAATAGCGGGGGTTAACAATGAGCAGTTCTTC. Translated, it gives CASSYSIAGVNNEQFF.

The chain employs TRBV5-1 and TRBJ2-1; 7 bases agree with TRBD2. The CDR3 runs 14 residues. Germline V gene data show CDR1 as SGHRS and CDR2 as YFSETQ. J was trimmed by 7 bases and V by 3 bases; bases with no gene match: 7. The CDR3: CASSSWTSLNEQFF. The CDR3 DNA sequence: TGCGCCAGCAGCTCCTGGACTAGTTTGAATGAGCAGTTCTTC.

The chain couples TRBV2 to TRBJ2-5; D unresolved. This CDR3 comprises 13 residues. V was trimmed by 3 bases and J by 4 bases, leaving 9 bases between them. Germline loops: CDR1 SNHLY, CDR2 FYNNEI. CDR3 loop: CASSDVARETQYF. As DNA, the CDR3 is TGTGCCAGCAGTGACGTGGCACGAGAGACCCAGTACTTC.

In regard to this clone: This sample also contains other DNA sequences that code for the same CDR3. As DNA, the CDR3 is TGCAGCGTCTTCTCCGGGACTAGCGCCAATGAGCAGTTCTTC. This sequence encodes CSVFSGTSANEQFF. The V gene is TRBV29-1, the J gene TRBJ2-1; 10 nucleotides line up with TRBD2. Germline V gene sequence: CDR1 SQVTM, CDR2 ANQGSEA. CDR3 length: 14 residues. With 6 bases clipped from V and 6 bases from J, the junction kept 8 bases outside the gene matches.

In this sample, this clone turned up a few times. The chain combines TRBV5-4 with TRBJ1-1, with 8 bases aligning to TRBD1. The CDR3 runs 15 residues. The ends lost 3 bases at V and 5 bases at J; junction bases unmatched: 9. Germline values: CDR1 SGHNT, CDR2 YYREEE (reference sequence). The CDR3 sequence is CASSSPTGVGTEAFF. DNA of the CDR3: TGTGCCAGCAGCTCTCCGACAGGGGTGGGGACTGAAGCTTTCTTT.